One T cell receptor beta chain is described in this entry. Its antigen is as yet unknown. RNA transcripts yielded amplified TCR beta CDR3 regions. The TCR CDR3 was amplified in a first-round RT-PCR using the HTBI primer set. TCRdb itself ran the multiplex PCR reads through MiXCR, one entry per CDR3 protein. This table holds fewer than 650,000 distinct CDR3 sequences, 14% found once. Exclusion of patients followed from uncontrolled infection, other autoimmune disease, pregnancy or lactation. The sample belongs to a study of T cells in Graves' hyperthyroidism and ophthalmopathy. The overall study: Blood was drawn when the patient was first diagnosed and still untreated.

Study-level findings and limits: It was a median about 6 months before onset that the model predicted ophthalmopathy. Stable hyperthyroidism was told apart from ophthalmopathy by a model built on 13 V-J features.

Sequencing input: blood. This TCR was sampled from a woman younger than 30 with Graves' ophthalmopathy.

The CDR3 loop reads CASSAGTSGSANTGELFF. The DNA for the CDR3 is TGTGCCAGCAGTGCCGGGACTAGCGGGAGTGCGAACACCGGGGAGCTGTTTTTT. The V call is TRBV2, the J call TRBJ2-2; 14 bases fit TRBD2. CDR3 length: 18 amino acids. The trim removed 4 bases at V and 0 bases at J, leaving 4 bases unmatched. CDR1 and CDR2 (germline): SNHLY, FYNNEI.